This T cell receptor beta chain emerged from a study of blood T cell repertoires in COVID-19. On the study more broadly: T cells, B-cell-depleted T cells, or PBMCs provided the cDNA or gDNA that served as material.

Authors' analysis steps: Amplified reference gene primers provided the basis for estimating nucleated cell counts. Some clones are missing from TCRdb's copy, which holds only in-frame ones; the method was immunoSEQ multiplex PCR. That table is the source of V, J and clone size, and D and trimming were worked out from the DNA. The data show tens of thousands of clones, 84% seen once. The CDR3 is made up of 14 amino acids. V lost 4 bases and J lost 5, with 16 bases in between. Germline V gene data show CDR1 as SGHNT and CDR2 as YYREEE (reference sequence). This chain links TRBV5-4 with TRBJ2-7; perhaps TRBD2 as D (6 bases). This clonotype was obtained from a man between 65 and 80 years old with active COVID-19. Sequences were obtained from peripheral blood. In DNA, the CDR3 is TGTGCCAGCAGCCGTGGGGGGTTGGGCGACGAGCAGTACTTC. This sequence encodes CASSRGGLGDEQYF.